One T cell receptor (beta chain) is described in this entry. The germline CDR1 and CDR2 sequences are SGHKS and YYEKEE (reference sequence). The CDR3 is 16 residues long. V lost 4 bases to trimming and J lost 0 bases; unmatched junction nucleotides: 6. The sample belongs to a study of blood T cell repertoires in COVID-19. Study in general: T cells, B-cell-depleted T cells, or PBMCs supplied cDNA or gDNA.

As handled by the study authors: Nucleated cell number was recorded as an estimate derived from reference gene primer amplification. The protocol was immunoSEQ multiplex PCR, while the TCRdb copy is restricted to in-frame clones and leaves out a portion. V, J and clone size are taken as reported in that table, and D and trimming were inferred from the DNA itself. The sample consists of fewer than 30,000 clones, over 85% of them appearing once. The genes are TRBV5-5 and TRBJ2-7; 11 nucleotides match TRBD2. The source material was peripheral blood. The sequence came from a human donor with active COVID-19. The donor label of this sample is uncertain. CDR3 bases: TGTGCCAGCAGCCCCAGACTAGCGGGGAGCTCCTACGAGCAGTACTTC. Its translation is CASSPRLAGSSYEQYF.